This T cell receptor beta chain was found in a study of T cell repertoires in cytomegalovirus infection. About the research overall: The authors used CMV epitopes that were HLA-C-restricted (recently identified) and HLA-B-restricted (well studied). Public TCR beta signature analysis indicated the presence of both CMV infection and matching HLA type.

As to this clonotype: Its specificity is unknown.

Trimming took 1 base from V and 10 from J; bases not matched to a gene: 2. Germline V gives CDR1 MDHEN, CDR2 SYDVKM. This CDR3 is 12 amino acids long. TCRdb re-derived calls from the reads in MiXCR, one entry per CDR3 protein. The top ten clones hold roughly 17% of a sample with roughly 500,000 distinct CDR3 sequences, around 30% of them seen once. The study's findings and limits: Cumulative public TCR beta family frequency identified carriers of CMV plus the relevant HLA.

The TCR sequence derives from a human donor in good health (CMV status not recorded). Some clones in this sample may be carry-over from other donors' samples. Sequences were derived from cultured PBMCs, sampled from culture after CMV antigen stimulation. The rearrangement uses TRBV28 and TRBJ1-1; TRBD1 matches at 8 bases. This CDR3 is CASSLFRGRAFF. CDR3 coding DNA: TGTGCCAGCAGTTTATTCAGGGGGCGAGCTTTCTTT.